These T cell receptor beta chains were read from a single sample in a study of siplizumab effects on memory and regulatory T cells. Profiled with immunoSEQ multiplex PCR; TCRdb holds only in-frame clones, not every one. The sample has about 120,000 clones; just under 95% are singletons. The specimen sequenced was non-Treg CD4+ T cells sorted from blood. The receptors originated from a human donor in good health. Each CDR3 is given with its conserved first and last residue. D genes are given only for firm matches. Rows may omit the clone size; those that give it use once, few, many or a size class.

cdr3_aa | cdr3_nt | clone_size | j_call | d_call | cdr3_length | v_call
CASSRDRVLGTEAFF | TGTGCCAGCAGTCGGGACAGGGTTTTAGGAACTGAAGCTTTCTTT | - | TRBJ1-1 | TRBD1 | 15 | TRBV27
CASSEGTQTPQETQYF | TGTGCCAGCAGCGAGGGGACACAAACCCCACAAGAGACCCAGTACTTC | - | TRBJ2-5 | - | 16 | TRBV9
CASSFRGIGETQYF | TGTGCCAGCAGCTTTAGGGGTATTGGAGAGACCCAGTACTTC | - | TRBJ2-5 | - | 14 | TRBV5-4
CASSDQGLYGYTF | TGTGCCAGCAGTGATCAGGGGCTCTATGGCTACACCTTC | few | TRBJ1-2 | - | 13 | TRBV2
CASSIGGTSVGELFF | TGTGCCAGTAGTATAGGCGGGACTAGCGTCGGGGAGCTGTTTTTT | few | TRBJ2-2 | TRBD2 | 15 | TRBV19
CASSLGLAGGNEQFF | TGTGCCAGCAGCTTAGGACTAGCGGGGGGTAATGAGCAGTTCTTC | - | TRBJ2-1 | TRBD2 | 15 | TRBV11-3
CASSYRDRGAYEQYF | TGTGCCAGCAGTTACCGGGACAGGGGGGCCTACGAGCAGTACTTC | - | TRBJ2-7 | TRBD1 | 15 | TRBV6-5
CASSPQGLLNYGYTF | TGTGCCAGCAGCCCTCAGGGACTCTTAAACTATGGCTACACCTTC | - | TRBJ1-2 | - | 15 | TRBV7-3
CASSFPGRSYEQYF | TGTGCCAGCAGTTTTCCGGGGCGGAGCTACGAGCAGTACTTC | - | TRBJ2-7 | - | 14 | TRBV27
CASRGGQANSYEQYF | TGTGCCAGCAGGGGGGGACAGGCCAACTCCTACGAGCAGTACTTC | - | TRBJ2-7 | TRBD1 | 15 | TRBV2
CASSLSRNTEAFF | TGTGCCAGCAGCTTATCCAGGAACACTGAAGCTTTCTTT | once | TRBJ1-1 | - | 13 | TRBV7-3